Below, 23 T cell receptor beta chains from the same sample are listed, as sequenced in a study of OX40 agonist ivuxolimab in advanced cancers. Measured with immunoSEQ multiplex PCR; TCRdb has only the in-frame clones, and not every one. The repertoire has some 46,000 clones, about 90% of them found once; the top ten carry 30% to 35%. Sequencing used CD4+ or CD8+ T cells sorted from blood, obtained in a trial of the OX40 agonist ivuxolimab. The receptors here all came from an adult with an advanced solid tumor such as melanoma, head and neck, liver or kidney cancer.

The genes are TRBV11-1 and TRBJ2-2, with D hard to call. The length of the CDR3 is 11 residues. In germline, CDR1 is SGHAT, CDR2 FQDESV (reference sequence). Trimming removed 5 bases at V and 5 bases at J, with 3 bases between. The CDR3 DNA reads as TGTGCCAGCAGCACTACCGGGGAGCTGTTTTTT. It encodes CASSTTGELFF.

As regards this clone: This specimen includes other DNA sequences encoding the same CDR3. The CDR3 bases are TGCGCCAGCAGCTTGGACAGACCTTACGAGCAGTACTTC. This codes for CASSLDRPYEQYF. The chain has TRBV4-1 and TRBJ2-7, with a possible D match to TRBD1 (6 bases). This CDR3 has 13 residues. Trimming took 5 bases from V and 4 from J, leaving 12 bases between them. CDR1 is MGHRA, CDR2 YSYEKL, per germline.

The gene calls are TRBV6-6 and TRBJ1-4; maybe TRBD1 (5 bases). The CDR3 loop spans 12 amino acids. CDR1 and CDR2 (germline): MNHNY, SVGAGI (reference sequence). The ends were cut back, 6 bases at V and 7 bases at J, with 9 bases in the middle. CDR3 loop: CASSLQGEKLFF. CDR3 DNA: TGTGCCAGCAGCCTTCAGGGTGAAAAACTGTTTTTT.

J is TRBJ2-3 and V is TRBV2; D call uncertain. CDR1 and CDR2 (germline): SNHLY, FYNNEI. The CDR3 contains 13 residues. V was pared by 8 bases and J by 5 bases, with 14 bases between. The CDR3 loop is CASLPPSEDTQYF. As DNA, the CDR3 is TGTGCCAGCCTCCCGCCCTCCGAAGATACGCAGTATTTT.

To note about this clone: Compared with germline, one end of the junction differs, possibly owing to a read error. The chain joins TRBV7-7 to TRBJ2-2, with D perhaps matching TRBD1 (6 bases). CDR3 length equals 14 residues. Germline V lookup: CDR1 SSHAT, CDR2 FNYEAQ (reference sequence). The CDR3, as DNA: TGTGCTAGCAGCTTAGTAGGGGGCACCGGGGAGCTGTTTTTT. As protein: CASSLVGGTGELFF.

The rearrangement joins TRBV11-2 to TRBJ2-2; D unresolved. Germline V gene sequence: CDR1 SGHAT, CDR2 FQNNGV. The V end was cut by 5 bases, the J end by 7 bases, with 11 bases between. The CDR3 extends over 13 amino acids. The CDR3 nucleotides are TGTGCCAGCAGCGTCGACCATGACGGGGAGCTGTTTTTT. Amino acids: CASSVDHDGELFF.

The chain employs TRBV28 and TRBJ2-7; D may be TRBD2 (6 bases). Germline V gene sequence: CDR1 MDHEN, CDR2 SYDVKM. The ends were cut back, 6 bases at V and 3 bases at J, with 15 bases in the middle. There are 14 residues in the CDR3. The CDR3 protein is CASRWGDSLYEQYF. CDR3 nucleotide sequence: TGTGCCAGCAGGTGGGGGGACTCCCTCTACGAGCAGTACTTC. Using reference TRBV28 and TRBJ2-7 for the parts outside the CDR3, the full variable domain is DVKVTQSSRYLVKRTGEKVFLECVQDMDHENMFWYRQDPGLGLRLIYFSYDVKMKEKGDIPEGYSVSREKKERFSLILESASTNQTSMYLCASRWGDSLYEQYFGPGTRLTVT.

The genes are TRBV7-8 and TRBJ2-3; TRBD1 is a possible D gene (5 bases). This CDR3 contains 14 residues. The germline CDR1 and CDR2 sequences are SGHVS and FQNEAQ. V shed 7 bases and J shed 6 bases, with 17 bases lying between them. The CDR3 loop reads CASTLLGARDTQYF. DNA for the CDR3: TGTGCCAGCACCCTCTTAGGGGCGAGGGATACGCAGTATTTT.

The chain links TRBV10-2 to TRBJ1-2; tentative D call: TRBD1 (6 bases). V dropped 3 bases and J dropped 4 bases, with 12 bases sitting between them. Looked up from germline, CDR1 is WSHSY and CDR2 is SAAADI. This CDR3 is 14 amino acids long. The CDR3 region has the DNA TGCGCCAGCAGTGATACCGGGGGGGCCTATGGCTACACCTTC. Its translation is CASSDTGGAYGYTF.

This chain joins TRBV7-9 and TRBJ1-3, with D perhaps matching TRBD1 (6 bases). The CDR3 covers 16 residues. Trimming cost V 1 base and J 3 bases, with 13 bases left between them. The V gene's germline CDR1 is SEHNR and CDR2 FQNEAQ (reference sequence). DNA of the CDR3: TGTGCCAGCAGCTTAGGTGGCAGGGGAAATGGAAACACCATATATTTT. As protein: CASSLGGRGNGNTIYF.

The chain joins TRBV18 to TRBJ2-1, with 12 positions matching TRBD2. Germline V gene sequence: CDR1 KGHSH, CDR2 LQKENI. Trimming cost V 2 bases and J 7 bases; bases outside gene matches: 3. This CDR3 has 15 amino acids. DNA of the CDR3: TGTGCCAGCTCACCAGGGACTAGCGGGCGTAATGAGCAGTTCTTC. It codes for CASSPGTSGRNEQFF. Based on the CDR3 plus reference TRBV18 and TRBJ2-1, the full variable domain is NAGVMQNPRHLVRRRGQEARLRCSPMKGHSHVYWYRQLPEEGLKFMVYLQKENIIDESGMPKERFSAEFPKEGPSILRIQQVVRGDSAAYFCASSPGTSGRNEQFFGPGTRLTVL.

CDR3 in DNA: TGTGCCAGCAGTGTCACCTTGGAGGGTGGCTACACCTTC. Protein product: CASSVTLEGGYTF. The J gene is TRBJ1-2, the V gene TRBV2; D remains ambiguous. The germline V gene encodes CDR1 SNHLY and CDR2 FYNNEI. V was cut by 4 bases and J by 7 bases, with 13 bases left in between. The CDR3 runs to 13 residues.

The rearrangement uses TRBV6-5 and TRBJ1-3; 9 bases are a match to TRBD1. The CDR3 runs to 14 residues. J lost 2 bases, V lost 6 bases, and 2 bases had no gene match. Looked up from germline, CDR1 is MNHEY and CDR2 is SVGAGI. CDR3: CASSRQGAGNTIYF. In DNA form, the CDR3 reads TGTGCCAGCAGCCGACAGGGGGCTGGAAACACCATATATTTT.

The chain links TRBV29-1 to TRBJ2-1, with no clear D. Germline CDR1 SQVTM, CDR2 ANQGSEA. The CDR3 covers 10 residues. V was pared by 7 bases and J by 4 bases, with 5 bases between. The CDR3 region is CSGEYNEQFF. CDR3 coding DNA: TGCAGCGGCGAGTACAATGAGCAGTTCTTC.

This CDR3 reads CASSLIQGGGNEQFF. The DNA of the CDR3 is TGTGCCAGCAGCTTAATTCAGGGCGGGGGCAATGAGCAGTTCTTC. This chain joins TRBV7-6 and TRBJ2-1; 7 bases agree with TRBD2. The V segment lost 2 bases and the J segment 6 bases; nucleotides outside the gene matches: 7. This CDR3 has 15 residues. CDR1 and CDR2 from the germline V gene are SGHVS and FNYEAQ. Using reference TRBV7-6 and TRBJ2-1 for the parts outside the CDR3, the full variable domain is GAGVSQSPRYKVTKRGQDVALRCDPISGHVSLYWYRQALGQGPEFLTYFNYEAQQDKSGLPNDRFSAERPEGSISTLTIQRTEQRDSAMYRCASSLIQGGGNEQFFGPGTRLTVL.

This rearrangement joins TRBV5-1 to TRBJ2-3, with 7 bases aligning to TRBD2. Germline lookup yields CDR1 SGHRS and CDR2 YFSETQ. V trimming: 4 bases; J trimming: 6 bases; junction bases outside the gene matches: 11. This CDR3 is 15 amino acids long. In DNA, the CDR3 is TGCGCCAGCAGCCCCCGACTAGCTCCCACTGATACGCAGTATTTT. Protein sequence: CASSPRLAPTDTQYF.

The chain joins TRBV19 to TRBJ2-1; possibly TRBD2 for D (5 bases). Trimming took 7 bases from V and 7 from J, leaving 17 bases between them. The CDR3 consists of 14 residues. Germline V lookup: CDR1 LNHDA, CDR2 SQIVND (reference sequence). DNA for the CDR3: TGTGCCAGTACGAAAGTGGGCGCGGGTAATGAGCAGTTCTTC. As protein: CASTKVGAGNEQFF.

The chain joins TRBV18 to TRBJ2-3; 10 bases are a match to TRBD2. This CDR3 contains 16 residues. Germline CDR1 KGHSH, CDR2 LQKENI. The V gene end was trimmed by 3 bases and the J gene end by 5 bases; junction bases not matched to a gene: 8. The CDR3 loop is CASSPLSGGAEDTQYF. CDR3 sequence (DNA): TGTGCCAGCTCACCCCTCAGCGGGGGGGCGGAAGATACGCAGTATTTT.

The genes are TRBV18 and TRBJ2-4; TRBD2 matches 10 bases. Germline values: CDR1 KGHSH, CDR2 LQKENI. CDR3 length equals 14 residues. The V and J ends lost 3 bases and 7 bases, in that order; junction bases with no gene match: 3. The CDR3 DNA is TGTGCCAGCTCACCTACTAGCGGGGTTAACATTCAGTACTTC. It yields the protein CASSPTSGVNIQYF.

This chain links TRBV5-1 with TRBJ1-2; the D is unclear. Between the trimmed V and J ends, which lost 5 bases and 4 bases, there was a span of 18 bases. Germline CDR1 and CDR2: SGHRS and YFSETQ. The CDR3 runs to 15 residues. The CDR3 nucleotides read TGCGCCAGCAGAACCTGGACCGCCACGGGCTATGGCTACACCTTC. Its protein is CASRTWTATGYGYTF.

The gene calls are TRBV13 and TRBJ2-3; D tentatively fits TRBD1 or TRBD2 (5 bases each). Trimming shortened V by 6 bases and J by 2 bases, and 6 bases separated the two germline ends. This CDR3 is 12 amino acids long. Germline assignment: CDR1 PRHDT and CDR2 FYEKMQ (reference sequence). The CDR3 DNA sequence: TGTGCCAGCAGGGGGGTCACAGATACGCAGTATTTT. It encodes CASRGVTDTQYF.

The chain combines TRBV11-2 with TRBJ2-4; D perhaps matches TRBD2 (5 bases). Germline CDR1 SGHAT, CDR2 FQNNGV. V lost 5 bases and J 0 bases, leaving 23 bases between the germline ends. This CDR3 is built from 19 residues. The chain's CDR3 is CASSPGTKWTLLAKNIQYF. The CDR3 DNA is TGTGCCAGCAGCCCGGGAACTAAATGGACTTTACTAGCCAAAAACATTCAGTACTTC.

The rearrangement uses TRBV7-9 and TRBJ2-5, with a possible D match to TRBD1 (5 bases). Trimming shortened V by 6 bases and J by 5 bases, and 16 bases separated the two germline ends. The CDR3 consists of 14 residues. Germline V CDR1 and CDR2: SEHNR, FQNEAQ (reference sequence). The CDR3 sequence is CASSRLQGGETQYF. The CDR3 DNA sequence: TGTGCCAGCAGTCGACTTCAGGGTGGGGAGACCCAGTACTTC.